This T cell receptor beta chain was recovered during a study of low-dose radiotherapy and immunotherapy resistance in tumors. Noted time point: after trial treatment. Treatment noted: LDRT plus nivolumab, ipilimumab, low-dose cyclophosphamide and aspirin (RACIN trial). This clonotype was found many times. Alpha and beta chains were covered, as first-strand cDNA relied on TRAV- and TRBV-specific primers. The authors amplified TCRs for about 18 PCR cycles with a constant-region primer and a V-primer adapter. One entry per CDR3 protein, called by TCRdb with MiXCR from the reads. The data show about 84,000 distinct CDR3 sequences, under 20% seen once. The receptor was isolated from a male donor with prostate cancer. This material consisted of PBMCs, taken after low-dose radiotherapy plus immunotherapy.

The DNA for the CDR3 is TGCGCCAGCAGCGTAACTGGCTACAATGAGCAGTTCTTC. Its translation is CASSVTGYNEQFF. This chain uses TRBV5-1 with TRBJ2-1; no clear D. V was cut by 4 bases and J by 3 bases, with 8 bases left in between. This CDR3 is built from 13 residues. Looked up from germline, CDR1 is SGHRS and CDR2 is YFSETQ.